This T cell receptor beta chain was recorded in a study of blood T cell repertoires in COVID-19 (TCRdb year 2020). For the study in its entirety: The collaborator samples originated in the United States, Italy and Spain and spanned the acute and convalescent phases of COVID-19. The material from the prospective study consisted of cDNA or gDNA derived from T cells, B-cell-depleted T cells, or PBMCs. The dataset comprised deeply sampled blood TCRbeta repertoires from subjects exposed to, actively infected with, or recovered from COVID-19. The repertoires were made available in a free public database intended to serve as a resource for research on the immune response to SARS-CoV-2. Samples were obtained from the ongoing ImmuneRACE study (first 160 participants) and from 1,254 subjects provided by 6 global collaborators. Nearly every sample came with metadata listing a de-identified subject ID, COVID-19 status, age in years and sex. HLA class I and class II types, where available, came from metadata supplied by the sample provider rather than from assay-based typing. General findings and caveats noted by the study authors: Clinical and demographic metadata were provided uncurated, with the amount varying by source and participant.

In Seattle, one collaborating source enrolled patients while the infection was active and tracked those patients longitudinally over the course of disease. Whole blood was collected in K2EDTA tubes by collaborating institutions according to the institutions' own protocols. For TCRbeta analysis, collaborators shipped samples as frozen whole blood, isolated PBMCs, or DNA extracted from either of those sample types. For CDR1 and CDR2, the germline V gene lists MDHEN and SYDVKM. There are 13 amino acids in the CDR3, from cysteine to phenylalanine inclusive. The sequence is cut down to CDR3 DNA, 39 bases in frame from base 1. The germline ends are 10 bases apart after V is trimmed by 5 bases and J by 3 bases. A note on this clone: No antigen is known for it. No per-base quality is available; no much larger clone lies one base away.

TCRbeta CDR3 regions were amplified from genomic DNA by means of the immunoSEQ Assay, a bias-controlled multiplex PCR. On the study's bioinformatics: Within the assay, amplification of reference gene primers was used to estimate how many nucleated cells each sample contained. Sequence reads were collapsed and filtered to measure the absolute abundance of every unique TCRbeta CDR3 rearrangement. For each sample, productive Simpson clonality was calculated by taking the square root of Simpson's diversity index across productive rearrangements. TCRdb holds this immuneACCESS table with in-frame rearrangements only. Some clones are missing; in checked studies, unresolved V genes explain under half, and the rest has no known cause. The V and J calls and clone size were taken over from that table, and D and trimming were inferred from the DNA. The sample yields fewer than 250,000 clones; 84% were counted once. Roughly a tenth of the sample is in the top ten clones.

The sequenced sample consisted of peripheral blood. Recombination joined TRBV28 with TRBJ1-2, with the D segment identity uncertain. The clonotype comes from a woman older than 75 with COVID-19, enrolled during active disease. The nucleotides are TGTGCCAGCAGTACAACCATCGACTATGGCTACACCTTC. Translated, it reads CASSTTIDYGYTF.